This TCR beta chain originates from a study of OX40 agonist ivuxolimab in advanced cancers. Turning to the study itself: Therapy given before enrollment (anti-PD-1, anti-PD-L1 or anti-CTLA-4) was allowed, and 35% to 45% had some. Three partial responders included one hepatocellular carcinoma patient and two cutaneous melanoma patients. General study results and limits: Undetermined was the antigen specificity of the expanded peripheral T cells. CD8+ T cells (on average) carried more expanded clones than CD4+ T cells.

Sequenced by immunoSEQ multiplex PCR; TCRdb stores in-frame clones only, minus some. The data hold around 65,000 clones, with nearly 90% observed a single time. V dropped 11 bases and J dropped 0; count of bases not matched to a gene: 4. Germline CDR1 SNHLY, CDR2 FYNNEI. The CDR3 covers 13 residues. Points on this clone: Its antigen is not known.

The V call is TRBV2, the J call TRBJ1-5; 7 nucleotides agree with TRBD1. The clonotype comes from an adult with an advanced solid tumor such as melanoma, head and neck, liver or kidney cancer. Here the sequenced sample was CD4+ or CD8+ T cells sorted from blood, taken in a trial of the OX40 agonist ivuxolimab. The CDR3 bases are TGTGCCGGGGGACAGAATAGCAATCAGCCCCAGCATTTT. This encodes CAGGQNSNQPQHF.